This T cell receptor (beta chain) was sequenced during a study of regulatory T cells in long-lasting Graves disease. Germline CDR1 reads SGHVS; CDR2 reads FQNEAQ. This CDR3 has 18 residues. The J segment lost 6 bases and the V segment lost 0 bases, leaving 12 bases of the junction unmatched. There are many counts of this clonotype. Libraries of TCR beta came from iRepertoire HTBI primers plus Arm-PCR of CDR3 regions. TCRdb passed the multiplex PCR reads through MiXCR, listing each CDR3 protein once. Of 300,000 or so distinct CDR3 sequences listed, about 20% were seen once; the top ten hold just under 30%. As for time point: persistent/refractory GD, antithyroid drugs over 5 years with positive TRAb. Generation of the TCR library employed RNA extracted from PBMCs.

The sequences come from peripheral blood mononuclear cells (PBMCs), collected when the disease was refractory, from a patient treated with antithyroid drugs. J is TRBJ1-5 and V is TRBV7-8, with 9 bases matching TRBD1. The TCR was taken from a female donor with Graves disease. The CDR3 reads CASSLAIGSRDRVQPQHF. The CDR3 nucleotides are TGTGCCAGCAGCTTAGCGATCGGGTCCCGGGACAGGGTTCAGCCCCAGCATTTT.